What follows are 14 T cell receptor beta chains derived from one specimen sequenced in a study of human T cells and chemical hapten exposure. Time point indicated: patch test 1, 2 weeks after DPC sensitization. Treatment denoted: therapeutic diphenylcyclopropenone sensitization with weekly scalp DPC. TCRdb reprocessed the RACE reads via MiXCR and lists one record per CDR3 protein. This sample yields tens of thousands of distinct CDR3 sequences, of which roughly a tenth are seen a single time; about 14% belongs to the top ten. This sample comprised whole blood, obtained in connection with sensitization to the hapten diphenylcyclopropenone (DPC). The source is a woman in her thirties or forties with alopecia areata. Some clones in this sample may be carry-over from other donors' samples.

This clonotype turned up a few times. This chain joins TRBV6-2 or TRBV6-3 and TRBJ2-5, with 10 positions matching TRBD2. Per the germline V gene, CDR1 is MNHEY and CDR2 is SVGEGT. The V segment lost 4 bases and the J segment 5 bases; nucleotides outside the gene matches: 7. The CDR3 sequence is 15 residues long. CDR3: CASSSLAGMAETQYF. Written as DNA, the CDR3 is TGTGCCAGCAGTTCACTAGCGGGGATGGCGGAGACCCAGTACTTC.

This clonotype was picked up a small number of times. This chain links TRBV10-1 with TRBJ1-2; the match to TRBD1 covers 8 bases. Trimming took 7 bases from V and 6 from J; bases not matched to a gene: 7. The CDR3 sequence is 13 residues long. Germline V CDR1 and CDR2: WNHNN, SYGVQD (reference sequence). DNA of the CDR3: TGCGCCAGCATTAAGGACAGGGAAGATGGCTACACCTTC. It codes for CASIKDREDGYTF.

The chain recombines TRBV7-3 with TRBJ2-2; D unclear. The V gene's germline CDR1 is SGHTA and CDR2 FQGTGA. The V end was cut by 4 bases, the J end by 1 base, with 10 bases between. The CDR3 consists of 15 residues. The CDR3, as DNA: TGTGCCAGCAGCTCCCCCGACTGGAACACCGGGGAGCTGTTTTTT. This translates into CASSSPDWNTGELFF.

This sequence joins TRBV3-1 and TRBJ1-2, with 8 nucleotides matching TRBD1. CDR1 and CDR2 (germline): LGHDT, YNNKEL (reference sequence). The length of the CDR3 is 15 residues. With V trimmed by 1 base and J by 3 bases, 4 bases remained unmatched. For the CDR3, the DNA is TGTGCCAGCAGCCAAGGGACAGGGTATCACTATGGCTACACCTTC. Translating it yields CASSQGTGYHYGYTF.

There are a few counts of this clonotype. The rearrangement uses TRBV5-1 and TRBJ2-2; D is ambiguous. The germline V and J ends were trimmed by 1 base and 4 bases, with 5 bases remaining between them. Germline values: CDR1 SGHRS, CDR2 YFSETQ. The CDR3 consists of 13 residues. DNA for the CDR3: TGCGCCAGCAGCTTGCAGAGCACCGGGGAGCTGTTTTTT. Protein: CASSLQSTGELFF.

At least ten counts were recorded for this clonotype. This chain connects TRBV29-1 to TRBJ1-2; TRBD1 is a possible D gene (6 bases). The CDR3 is 13 residues long. Trimming removed 0 bases at V and 7 bases at J, with 12 bases between. The germline V gene has CDR1 SQVTM and CDR2 ANQGSEA. The CDR3 region is CSVEDHPGAGYTF. Written as DNA, the CDR3 is TGCAGCGTTGAAGATCATCCAGGGGCTGGCTACACCTTC.

This clonotype was seen only a few times. This chain joins TRBV9 and TRBJ1-1; the D is unclear. Germline V lookup: CDR1 SGDLS, CDR2 YYNGEE. V lost 6 bases and J 0 bases, leaving 12 bases between the germline ends. The CDR3 is 14 residues long. The DNA for the CDR3 is TGTGCCAGCACGGAGGGCCTCTTGAACACTGAAGCTTTCTTT. This sequence encodes CASTEGLLNTEAFF.

This clonotype was counted only a few times. The chain recombines TRBV28 with TRBJ1-1; TRBD1 agrees at 7 bases. The CDR3 covers 11 residues. Germline CDR1 MDHEN, CDR2 SYDVKM. CDR3 region: CAATGHTEAFF. The CDR3 DNA sequence: TGTGCAGCGACAGGGCACACTGAAGCTTTCTTT.

This clonotype was detected ten times or more. The chain employs TRBV30 and TRBJ2-7; D is ambiguous. The CDR3 contains 15 residues. CDR1 and CDR2 (germline): GTSNPN, SVGIG (reference sequence). The V end was cut by 1 base, the J end by 2 bases, with 15 bases between. The CDR3 DNA is TGTGCCTGGAGTGGAACCCTTGGCAGAGCCTACGAGCAGTACTTC. Translated: CAWSGTLGRAYEQYF.

This chain joins TRBV6-5 and TRBJ2-6; TRBD2 agrees at 12 bases. The J segment lost 0 bases and the V segment lost 6 bases, leaving 3 bases of the junction unmatched. There are 17 residues in the CDR3. Germline loops: CDR1 MNHEY, CDR2 SVGAGI. The DNA of the CDR3 is TGTGCCAGCAGGCGGACTAGCGGGGCCTCTGGGGCCAACGTCCTGACTTTC. It is translated as CASRRTSGASGANVLTF.

This clonotype was seen repeatedly, ten times or more. The rearrangement links TRBV6-5 to TRBJ2-7, with 8 bases aligning to TRBD1. From germline, CDR1 is MNHEY and CDR2 SVGAGI. With V trimmed by 4 bases and J by 7 bases, 6 bases remained unmatched. There are 13 residues in the CDR3. The CDR3 loop is CASSFRQGREQYF. The CDR3 bases are TGTGCCAGCAGTTTCAGACAGGGGAGAGAGCAGTACTTC.

This clonotype was observed at least ten times. The rearrangement links TRBV6-2 or TRBV6-3 to TRBJ2-7, with no clear D. Trimming cost V 4 bases and J 0 bases, with 7 bases left between them. The CDR3 consists of 13 residues. Germline CDR1 is MNHEY and CDR2 is SVGEGT. CDR3 amino acids: CASSFQNSYEQYF. In DNA, the CDR3 is TGTGCCAGCAGTTTTCAAAACTCCTACGAGCAGTACTTC.

The sample holds many counts of this clonotype. This chain joins TRBV4-3 and TRBJ2-7; the match to TRBD1 covers 9 bases. V lost 0 bases and J lost 3; bases outside the gene matches: 3. Germline-derived CDR1 and CDR2 are LGHNA and YSLEER. CDR3 length: 15 residues. CDR3 sequence (DNA): TGCGCCAGCAGCCAAGACGGACAGGGGATCTACGAGCAGTACTTC. Translating gives CASSQDGQGIYEQYF.

At least ten counts were recorded for this clonotype. The J gene is TRBJ1-6, the V gene TRBV10-2; 7 bases align to TRBD1. This CDR3 has 15 residues. V lost 4 bases to trimming and J lost 9 bases; unmatched junction nucleotides: 9. Germline V gene sequence: CDR1 WSHSY, CDR2 SAAADI. The CDR3 nucleotides are TGCGCCAGCAGTGTTGATGACAGGGACGCTTCACCCCTCCACTTT. It codes for CASSVDDRDASPLHF.